Sequencing of this T cell receptor (beta chain) was carried out in a study of blood T cell repertoires in COVID-19. Germline CDR1 and CDR2: SGHRS and YFSETQ. Deletions cut 4 bases from V and 6 bases from J, with 16 bases between. The CDR3 spans 14 residues. Only in-frame clones appear in the TCRdb table, and some are missing; sequencing was by immunoSEQ multiplex PCR. Here the sample spans some 250,000 clones, more than 70% being singletons. V is TRBV5-1 and J is TRBJ1-1, with D tentatively TRBD1 (5 bases). The receptor comes from a woman between 40 and 55 years old who had recovered from COVID-19. The sequenced material came from peripheral blood. This CDR3 reads CASSPGTLGAEAFF. CDR3 bases: TGCGCCAGCAGCCCGGGGACTTTGGGGGCTGAAGCTTTCTTT.